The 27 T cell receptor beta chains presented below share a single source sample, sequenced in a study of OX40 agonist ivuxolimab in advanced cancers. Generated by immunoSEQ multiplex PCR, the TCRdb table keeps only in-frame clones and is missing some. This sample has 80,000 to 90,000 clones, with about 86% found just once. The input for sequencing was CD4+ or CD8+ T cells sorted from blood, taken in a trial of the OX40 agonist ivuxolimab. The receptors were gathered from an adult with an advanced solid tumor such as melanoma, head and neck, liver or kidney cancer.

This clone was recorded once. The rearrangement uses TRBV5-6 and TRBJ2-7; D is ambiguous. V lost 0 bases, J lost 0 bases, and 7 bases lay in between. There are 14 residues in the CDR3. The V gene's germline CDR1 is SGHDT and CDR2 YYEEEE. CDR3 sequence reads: CASSLVLSSYEQYF. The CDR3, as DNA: TGTGCCAGCAGCTTGGTCTTGAGCTCCTACGAGCAGTACTTC.

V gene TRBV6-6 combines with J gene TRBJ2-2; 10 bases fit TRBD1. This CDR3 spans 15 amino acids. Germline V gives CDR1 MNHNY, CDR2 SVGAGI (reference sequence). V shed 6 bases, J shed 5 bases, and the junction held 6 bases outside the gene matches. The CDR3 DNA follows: TGTGCCAGCAGGGACCGGGACAGGGGTACCGGGGAGCTGTTTTTT. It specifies CASRDRDRGTGELFF.

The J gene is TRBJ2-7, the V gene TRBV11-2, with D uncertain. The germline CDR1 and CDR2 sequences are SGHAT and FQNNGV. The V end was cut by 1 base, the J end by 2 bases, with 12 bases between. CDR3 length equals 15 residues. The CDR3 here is CASSLGGPRAYEQYF. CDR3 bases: TGTGCCAGCAGCTTAGGAGGCCCGCGCGCCTACGAGCAGTACTTC.

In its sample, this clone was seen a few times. CDR3 sequence: CASSPDPGQGRQRIRAQHF. The CDR3, as DNA: TGTGCCAGCAGCCCCGATCCGGGACAGGGGCGTCAAAGAATCAGGGCCCAGCATTTT. The chain is built from TRBV7-3 and TRBJ1-5, with 10 positions matching TRBD1. Germline V gene lookup returns CDR1 SGHTA and CDR2 FQGTGA. This CDR3 has 19 residues. V was pared by 5 bases and J by 11 bases, with 24 bases of the junction left unmatched.

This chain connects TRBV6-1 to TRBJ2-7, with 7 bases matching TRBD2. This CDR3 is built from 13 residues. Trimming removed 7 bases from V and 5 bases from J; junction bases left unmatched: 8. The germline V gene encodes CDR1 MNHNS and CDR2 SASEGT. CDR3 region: CASIQWDYDEQYF. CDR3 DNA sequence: TGTGCCAGCATCCAATGGGACTACGACGAGCAGTACTTC.

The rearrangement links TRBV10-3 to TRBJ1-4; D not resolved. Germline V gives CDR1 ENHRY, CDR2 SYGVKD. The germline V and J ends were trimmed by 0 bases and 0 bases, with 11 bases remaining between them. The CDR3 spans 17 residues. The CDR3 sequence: CAISESSGPTTNEKLFF. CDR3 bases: TGTGCCATCAGTGAGTCGTCCGGCCCAACAACTAATGAAAAACTGTTTTTT.

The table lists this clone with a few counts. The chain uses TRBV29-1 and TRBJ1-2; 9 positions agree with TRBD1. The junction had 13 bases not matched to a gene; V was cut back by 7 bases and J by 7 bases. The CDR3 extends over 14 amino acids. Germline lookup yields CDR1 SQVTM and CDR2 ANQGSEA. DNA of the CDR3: TGCAGCGGAATGGGACAGGGTCTTTTCGGTGGCTACACCTTC. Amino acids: CSGMGQGLFGGYTF.

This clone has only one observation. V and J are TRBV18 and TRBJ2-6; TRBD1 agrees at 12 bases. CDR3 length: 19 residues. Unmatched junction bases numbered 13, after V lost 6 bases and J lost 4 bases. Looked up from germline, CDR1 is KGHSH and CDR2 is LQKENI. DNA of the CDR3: TGTGCCAGCTCGTATACCGGGACAGGGGGCAGTGCGGGGGCCAACGTCCTGACTTTC. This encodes CASSYTGTGGSAGANVLTF.

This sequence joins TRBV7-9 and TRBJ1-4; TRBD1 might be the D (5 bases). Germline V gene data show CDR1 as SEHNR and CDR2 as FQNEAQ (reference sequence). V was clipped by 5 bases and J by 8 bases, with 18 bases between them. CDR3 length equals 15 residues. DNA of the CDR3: TGTGCCAGCAGCCCCGGGACTGACGTTTTCGAAAAACTGTTTTTT. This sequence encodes CASSPGTDVFEKLFF.

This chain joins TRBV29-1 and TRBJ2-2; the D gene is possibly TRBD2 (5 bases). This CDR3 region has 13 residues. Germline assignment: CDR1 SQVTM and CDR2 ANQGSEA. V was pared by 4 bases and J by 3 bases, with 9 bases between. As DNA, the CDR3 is TGCAGCGTTGGCAGGCGGGACACCGGGGAGCTGTTTTTT. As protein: CSVGRRDTGELFF.

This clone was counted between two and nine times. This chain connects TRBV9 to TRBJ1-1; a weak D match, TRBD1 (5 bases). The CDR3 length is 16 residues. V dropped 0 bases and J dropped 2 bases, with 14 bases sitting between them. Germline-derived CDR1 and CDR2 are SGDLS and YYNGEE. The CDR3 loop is CASSVDGGVVNTEAFF. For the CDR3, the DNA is TGTGCCAGCAGCGTAGACGGGGGGGTGGTCAACACTGAAGCTTTCTTT.

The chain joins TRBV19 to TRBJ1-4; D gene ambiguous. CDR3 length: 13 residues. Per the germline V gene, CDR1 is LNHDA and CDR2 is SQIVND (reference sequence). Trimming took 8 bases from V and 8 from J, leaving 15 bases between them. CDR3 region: CASAPDGEEKLFF. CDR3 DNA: TGTGCCAGTGCCCCCGACGGAGAGGAAAAACTGTTTTTT.

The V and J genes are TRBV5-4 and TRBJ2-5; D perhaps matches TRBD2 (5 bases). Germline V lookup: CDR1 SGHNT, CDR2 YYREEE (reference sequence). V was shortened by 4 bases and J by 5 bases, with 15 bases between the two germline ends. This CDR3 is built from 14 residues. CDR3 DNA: TGTGCCAGCAGCAAATTATCGGGCGGGGAGACCCAGTACTTC. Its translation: CASSKLSGGETQYF.

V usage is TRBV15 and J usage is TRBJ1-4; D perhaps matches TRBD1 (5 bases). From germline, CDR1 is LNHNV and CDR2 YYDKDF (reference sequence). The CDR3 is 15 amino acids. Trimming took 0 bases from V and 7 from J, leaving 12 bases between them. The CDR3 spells CATSRDPGEGEKLFF. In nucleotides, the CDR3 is TGTGCCACCAGCAGAGATCCGGGGGAGGGTGAAAAACTGTTTTTT.

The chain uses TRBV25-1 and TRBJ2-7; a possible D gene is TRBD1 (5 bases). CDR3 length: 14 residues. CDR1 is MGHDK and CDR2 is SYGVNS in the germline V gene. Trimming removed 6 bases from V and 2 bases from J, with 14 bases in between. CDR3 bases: TGTGCCAGCAGCCGCCGGCAGGGCCCCTACGAGCAGTACTTC. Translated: CASSRRQGPYEQYF.

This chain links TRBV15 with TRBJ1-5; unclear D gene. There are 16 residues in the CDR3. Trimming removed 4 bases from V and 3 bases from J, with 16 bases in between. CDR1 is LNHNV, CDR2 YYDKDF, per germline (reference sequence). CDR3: CATSNAYSVLNQPQHF. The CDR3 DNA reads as TGTGCCACCAGCAACGCTTACAGCGTTCTCAATCAGCCCCAGCATTTT. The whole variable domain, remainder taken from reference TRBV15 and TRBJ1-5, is DAMVIQNPRYQVTQFGKPVTLSCSQTLNHNVMYWYQQKSSQAPKLLFHYYDKDFNNEADTPDNFQSRRPNTSFCFLDIRSPGLGDTAMYLCATSNAYSVLNQPQHFGDGTRLSIL.

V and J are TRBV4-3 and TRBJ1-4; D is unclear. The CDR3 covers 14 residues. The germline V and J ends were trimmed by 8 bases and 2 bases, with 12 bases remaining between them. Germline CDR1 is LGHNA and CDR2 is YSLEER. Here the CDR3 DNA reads TGCGCCAGCGGCAACATGGGGACTAATGAAAAACTGTTTTTT. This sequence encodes CASGNMGTNEKLFF.

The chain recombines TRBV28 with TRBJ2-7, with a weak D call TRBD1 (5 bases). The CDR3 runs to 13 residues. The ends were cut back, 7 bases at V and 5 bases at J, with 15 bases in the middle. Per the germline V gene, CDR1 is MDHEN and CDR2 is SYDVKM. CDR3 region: CASTEPRGDEQYF. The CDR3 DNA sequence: TGTGCCAGCACCGAACCTAGGGGCGACGAGCAGTACTTC.

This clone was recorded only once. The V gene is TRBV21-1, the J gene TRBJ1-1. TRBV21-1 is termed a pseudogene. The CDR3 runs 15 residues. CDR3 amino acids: CASSKVGGANTEAFF. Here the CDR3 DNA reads TGTGCCAGCAGCAAAGTTGGAGGGGCGAACACTGAAGCTTTCTTT.

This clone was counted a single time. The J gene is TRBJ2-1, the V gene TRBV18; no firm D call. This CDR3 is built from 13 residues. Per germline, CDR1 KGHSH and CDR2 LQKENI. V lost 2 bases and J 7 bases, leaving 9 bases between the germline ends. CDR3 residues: CASSPGNGNEQFF. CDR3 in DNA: TGTGCCAGCTCACCAGGGAACGGGAATGAGCAGTTCTTC.

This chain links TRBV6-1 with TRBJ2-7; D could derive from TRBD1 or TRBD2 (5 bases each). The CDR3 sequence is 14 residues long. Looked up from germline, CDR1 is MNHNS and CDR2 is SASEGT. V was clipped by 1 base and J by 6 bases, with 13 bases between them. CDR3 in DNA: TGTGCCAGCAGTGAAGAAAGGGGACCTACCGAGCAGTACTTC. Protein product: CASSEERGPTEQYF.

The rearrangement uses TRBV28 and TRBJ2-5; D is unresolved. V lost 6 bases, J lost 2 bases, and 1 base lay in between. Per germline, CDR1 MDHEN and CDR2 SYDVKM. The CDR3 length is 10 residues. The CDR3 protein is CASRQETQYF. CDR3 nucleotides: TGTGCCAGCAGACAAGAGACCCAGTACTTC.

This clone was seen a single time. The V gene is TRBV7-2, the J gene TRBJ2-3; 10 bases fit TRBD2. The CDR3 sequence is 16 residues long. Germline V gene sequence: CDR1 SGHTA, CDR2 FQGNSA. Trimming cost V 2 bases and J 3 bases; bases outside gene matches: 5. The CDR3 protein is CASSLFGTSETDTQYF. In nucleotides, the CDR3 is TGTGCCAGCAGCTTATTTGGGACTAGCGAAACAGATACGCAGTATTTT.

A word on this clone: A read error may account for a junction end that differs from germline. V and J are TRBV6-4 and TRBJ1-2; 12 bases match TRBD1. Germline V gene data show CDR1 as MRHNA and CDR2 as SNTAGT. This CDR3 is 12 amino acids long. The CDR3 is CAPPGQGAGYTF. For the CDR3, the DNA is TGCGCCCCCCCGGGACAGGGGGCTGGCTACACCTTC.

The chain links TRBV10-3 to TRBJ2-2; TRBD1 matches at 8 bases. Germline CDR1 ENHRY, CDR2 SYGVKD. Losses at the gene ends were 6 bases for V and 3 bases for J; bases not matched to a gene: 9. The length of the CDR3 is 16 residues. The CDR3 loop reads CAIRGSGTGHTGELFF. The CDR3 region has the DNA TGTGCCATCAGGGGTTCCGGGACAGGTCACACCGGGGAGCTGTTTTTT.

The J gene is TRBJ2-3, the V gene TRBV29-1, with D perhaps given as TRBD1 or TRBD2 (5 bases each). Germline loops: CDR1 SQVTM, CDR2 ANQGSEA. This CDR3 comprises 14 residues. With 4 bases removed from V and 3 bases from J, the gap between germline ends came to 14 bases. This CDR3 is CSVASRDPTDTQYF. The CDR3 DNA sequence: TGCAGCGTTGCAAGTAGGGACCCGACAGATACGCAGTATTTT.

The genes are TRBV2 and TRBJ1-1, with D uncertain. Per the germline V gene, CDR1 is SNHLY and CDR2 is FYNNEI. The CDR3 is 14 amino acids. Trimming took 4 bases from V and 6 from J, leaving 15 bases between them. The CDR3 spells CASSGTAIGAEAFF. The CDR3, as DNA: TGTGCCAGCAGTGGTACCGCAATCGGGGCTGAAGCTTTCTTT.